The clone carrying this T cell receptor (beta chain) was counted at least ten times. Its antigen is as yet unknown. The repertoire was sequenced with immunoSEQ multiplex PCR; TCRdb's copy has only in-frame clones and lacks some. Of 75,000 or so clones listed, around 73% were seen once; the top ten hold 7% to 7.5%. The sample belongs to a study of radiotherapy plus CTLA-4 blockade in lung cancer. Background on the study: For approximately 17% of patients, objective responses occurred, and about 30% had disease control.

CDR3 length equals 17 residues. The germline V gene has CDR1 MNHNS and CDR2 SASEGT. The V and J ends lost 1 base and 6 bases, in that order; junction bases with no gene match: 10. Findings and caveats of the study: Per reports, early blood T cell clone dynamics, plus interferon-beta, forecast response most strongly. Clones derived from tumor TCRs expanded in blood after radiotherapy plus ipilimumab.

The origin of this receptor is a human donor with non-small cell lung cancer who had a complete response to radiotherapy plus ipilimumab. This specimen was peripheral blood, taken from a patient treated with radiotherapy plus ipilimumab. The chain is built from TRBV6-1 and TRBJ2-3; 10 nucleotides line up with TRBD2. CDR3 in amino acids: CASSEGLAGSSGDTQYF. The CDR3 DNA is TGTGCCAGCAGTGAAGGACTAGCGGGCTCCTCCGGGGATACGCAGTATTTT.